A selection of T cell receptor beta chains follows, all from one sample in a study of regulatory T cells in long-lasting Graves disease. TCRdb redid the calling of the multiplex PCR reads with MiXCR, one entry per CDR3 protein. The repertoire holds around 500,000 distinct CDR3 sequences, with around 20% as singletons. The sample in question was peripheral blood mononuclear cells (PBMCs), obtained when the disease was refractory, from a patient treated with antithyroid drugs. The receptors were gathered from a female donor with Graves disease. The CDR3 runs from the conserved cysteine through the conserved F or W. Each record gives: V gene, clone size, D gene, J gene, CDR3 DNA, CDR3 protein. D genes are given only for firm matches. Size tells how often a clone was seen (once, few, many) or the class of an expanded clone, and some rows leave it out.

v_call: TRBV2; clone_size: many; d_call: -; j_call: TRBJ2-7; cdr3_nt: TGTGCCAGCACCCCGGGCTACGAGCAGTACTTC; cdr3_aa: CASTPGYEQYF
v_call: TRBV5-1; clone_size: many; d_call: -; j_call: TRBJ1-2; cdr3_nt: TGCGCCAGCAGCTTGAATGGACCGGATGGCTACACCTTC; cdr3_aa: CASSLNGPDGYTF
v_call: TRBV5-1; clone_size: -; d_call: -; j_call: TRBJ2-7; cdr3_nt: TGCGCCAGCAGCTGGGAAGGCCCCTACGAGCAGTACTTC; cdr3_aa: CASSWEGPYEQYF
v_call: TRBV6-2/TRBV6-3; clone_size: -; d_call: -; j_call: TRBJ2-7; cdr3_nt: TGTGCCAGCAGTTACTTGACAGGAGTCGAGCAGTACTTC; cdr3_aa: CASSYLTGVEQYF
v_call: TRBV7-2; clone_size: many; d_call: TRBD1; j_call: TRBJ1-4; cdr3_nt: TGTGCCAGCAGCTTTCCCGGGACAGGGGGAGAAAAACTGTTTTTT; cdr3_aa: CASSFPGTGGEKLFF
v_call: TRBV12-3/TRBV12-4; clone_size: few; d_call: TRBD1; j_call: TRBJ2-3; cdr3_nt: TGTGCCAGCAGTTTAGGGACAGGGGACACAGATACGCAGTATTTT; cdr3_aa: CASSLGTGDTDTQYF
v_call: TRBV28; clone_size: many; d_call: TRBD1; j_call: TRBJ1-2; cdr3_nt: TGTGCCAGCAGCATACAGGGGTATGGCTACACCTTC; cdr3_aa: CASSIQGYGYTF
v_call: TRBV7-2; clone_size: -; d_call: -; j_call: TRBJ2-4; cdr3_nt: TGTGCCAGCAGCTATATGGACCTGGGGGCCAAAAACATTCAGTACTTC; cdr3_aa: CASSYMDLGAKNIQYF
v_call: TRBV12-3/TRBV12-4; clone_size: many; d_call: -; j_call: TRBJ2-4; cdr3_nt: TGTGCCAGCAGTCCTCAGGGGACCAAAAACATTCAGTACTTC; cdr3_aa: CASSPQGTKNIQYF
v_call: TRBV20-1; clone_size: few; d_call: TRBD1; j_call: TRBJ1-1; cdr3_nt: TGCAGTGCTAGAGATGATAAGACAGGGATCCCTGAAGCTTTCTTT; cdr3_aa: CSARDDKTGIPEAFF
v_call: TRBV18; clone_size: many; d_call: TRBD2; j_call: TRBJ2-5; cdr3_nt: TGTGCCAGCTCACCAATCCCTAGCGGACAAGAGACCCAGTACTTC; cdr3_aa: CASSPIPSGQETQYF
v_call: TRBV20-1; clone_size: -; d_call: -; j_call: TRBJ2-5; cdr3_nt: TGCAGTGGGATAGCGGAGACCCAAGAGACCCAGTACTTC; cdr3_aa: CSGIAETQETQYF
v_call: TRBV29-1; clone_size: many; d_call: -; j_call: TRBJ2-1; cdr3_nt: TGCAGCGTGATTACAGGGAACAATGAGCAGTTCTTC; cdr3_aa: CSVITGNNEQFF
v_call: TRBV5-4; clone_size: few; d_call: TRBD2; j_call: TRBJ2-7; cdr3_nt: TGTGCCAGCAGCGATCCGGGACTAGCGGGAGAATCCTACGAGCAGTACTTC; cdr3_aa: CASSDPGLAGESYEQYF
v_call: TRBV12-3/TRBV12-4; clone_size: many; d_call: -; j_call: TRBJ2-5; cdr3_nt: TGTGCCAGCAGCCCGGACAGGCGGGGGGAGACCCAGTACTTC; cdr3_aa: CASSPDRRGETQYF
v_call: TRBV20-1; clone_size: -; d_call: TRBD2; j_call: TRBJ2-5; cdr3_nt: TGCAGTGCTAGAGATATAGCGGGTCCCCAAGAGACCCAGTACTTC; cdr3_aa: CSARDIAGPQETQYF
v_call: TRBV6-1; clone_size: few; d_call: -; j_call: TRBJ1-4; cdr3_nt: TGTGCCAGCAGAGGAGGGTACCGTCAAAAACTGTTTTTT; cdr3_aa: CASRGGYRQKLFF
v_call: TRBV7-6; clone_size: -; d_call: TRBD2; j_call: TRBJ2-5; cdr3_nt: TGTGCCAGCAGCGAAAGCGGGAGAGGGGGTGAGACCCAGTACTTC; cdr3_aa: CASSESGRGGETQYF
v_call: TRBV20-1; clone_size: few; d_call: -; j_call: TRBJ1-5; cdr3_nt: TGCAGTGCTAGAGAACCCACTAGCAATCAGCCCCAGCATTTT; cdr3_aa: CSAREPTSNQPQHF
v_call: TRBV6-2/TRBV6-3; clone_size: few; d_call: -; j_call: TRBJ2-6; cdr3_nt: TGTGCCAGCAGTTACTATCCGGCTGGGGCCAACGTCCTGACTTTC; cdr3_aa: CASSYYPAGANVLTF
v_call: TRBV30; clone_size: -; d_call: TRBD2; j_call: TRBJ2-6; cdr3_nt: TGTGCCTGGCACCCGGGACTACTTTCTGGGGCCAACGTCCTGACTTTC; cdr3_aa: CAWHPGLLSGANVLTF
v_call: TRBV13; clone_size: -; d_call: -; j_call: TRBJ2-1; cdr3_nt: TGTGCCAGCAATAGGGAAAGCTCCTACAATGAGCAGTTCTTC; cdr3_aa: CASNRESSYNEQFF
v_call: TRBV12-3/TRBV12-4; clone_size: many; d_call: TRBD1; j_call: TRBJ2-5; cdr3_nt: TGTGCCAGCAGCTTGCCCGGACAGGGAGAGACCCAGTACTTC; cdr3_aa: CASSLPGQGETQYF
v_call: TRBV6-1; clone_size: many; d_call: -; j_call: TRBJ2-2; cdr3_nt: TGTGCCAGCAGTCGGGACACGGGCACCGGGGAGCTGTTTTTT; cdr3_aa: CASSRDTGTGELFF
v_call: TRBV2; clone_size: -; d_call: TRBD2; j_call: TRBJ2-3; cdr3_nt: TGTGCCAGCCGACTAGCGGGAGGTGATACGCAGTATTTT; cdr3_aa: CASRLAGGDTQYF
v_call: TRBV7-8; clone_size: -; d_call: -; j_call: TRBJ2-1; cdr3_nt: TGTGCCAGCAGCTTCCGGACAGTTAGCTCCTACAATGAGCAGTTCTTC; cdr3_aa: CASSFRTVSSYNEQFF
v_call: TRBV11-2; clone_size: many; d_call: -; j_call: TRBJ1-1; cdr3_nt: TGTGCCAGCAGTCAGAAGGGTTTAGGAGCTTTCTTT; cdr3_aa: CASSQKGLGAFF
v_call: TRBV28; clone_size: few; d_call: TRBD2; j_call: TRBJ2-5; cdr3_nt: TGTGCCAGCAGTCCTAGCCGCGGGGGGGGGGAGACCCAGTACTTC; cdr3_aa: CASSPSRGGGETQYF
v_call: TRBV24-1; clone_size: few; d_call: -; j_call: TRBJ1-4; cdr3_nt: TGTGCCACCAGTGATTCTGTTAATGAAAAACTGTTTTTT; cdr3_aa: CATSDSVNEKLFF
v_call: TRBV6-1; clone_size: many; d_call: TRBD1; j_call: TRBJ2-7; cdr3_nt: TGTGCCAGCAGTGAAGAGACAGGGGATTGCGAGCAGTACTTC; cdr3_aa: CASSEETGDCEQYF